The clone carrying this T cell receptor beta chain has ten or more counts. V was trimmed by 0 bases and J by 1 base, leaving 10 bases between them. The CDR3 length is 15 residues. The data stem from a study of beta chain features in type 1 diabetes. Sequenced material consisted of expressed TCRB transcripts (all of the isolated RNA was reverse transcribed). Assay: immunoSEQ multiplex PCR; the TCRdb copy retains only in-frame clones and omits some. The data contain some 150,000 clones, 9% to 10% of them singletons. Isolation of CD4+ naive, central memory, regulatory and stem cell-like memory cells was achieved by sorting via CD45RO/CCR7/CD25/CD127/CD95/CD27.

This rearrangement joins TRBV23-1 to TRBJ2-7; D is perhaps TRBD2 (6 bases). TRBV23-1 is labeled an ORF, and its function is uncertain. This TCR was recovered from a woman in her 40s in good health. The sequenced sample was central memory CD4+ T cells from blood. The CDR3 DNA reads TGCGCCAGCAGTCAATCGAGGAGGGGATCCTACGAGCAGTACTTC. Residues: CASSQSRRGSYEQYF.